The 23 T cell receptor beta chains listed next were all sequenced from one sample in a study of PD-1 blockade in classical Hodgkin lymphoma. Assay used: immunoSEQ multiplex PCR; TCRdb lists only in-frame clones, some missing. The data show just under 20,000 clones, 76% seen once. Time point described: cycle 4 day 1 (C4D1), after five to seven weeks of nivolumab. In every patient, relapse followed autologous stem cell transplantation, while exposure to brentuximab vedotin differed. The sample consisted of peripheral blood mononuclear cells (PBMCs), taken before the fourth cycle of nivolumab. These receptors were collected from a human donor with classical Hodgkin lymphoma.

The CDR3 reads CASSYSRLAGGNEQFF. CDR3 sequence (DNA): TGTGCCAGCAGTTACTCGAGACTAGCGGGAGGGAATGAGCAGTTCTTC. The chain is built from TRBV6-5 and TRBJ2-1, with TRBD2 matching 14 bases. V lost 0 bases to trimming and J lost 7 bases; unmatched junction nucleotides: 2. Germline lookup yields CDR1 MNHEY and CDR2 SVGAGI. The CDR3 spans 16 residues.

The chain joins TRBV19 to TRBJ2-1; D unclear. Trimming stripped 3 bases from V and 4 bases from J, with 7 bases between. Germline assignment: CDR1 LNHDA and CDR2 SQIVND (reference sequence). This CDR3 comprises 13 residues. CDR3 residues: CASSIRRYNEQFF. The CDR3 bases are TGTGCCAGTAGTATCAGGCGATACAATGAGCAGTTCTTC.

V usage is TRBV19 and J usage is TRBJ2-5, with D perhaps assigned TRBD1 or TRBD2 (6 bases each). The CDR3 spans 16 residues. V lost 3 bases and J 4 bases, leaving 18 bases between the germline ends. CDR1 LNHDA and CDR2 SQIVND come from the germline V gene (reference sequence). The CDR3 DNA follows: TGTGCCAGTAGTATTAGGGGGGCCGGGTTGGGAGAGACCCAGTACTTC. This sequence encodes CASSIRGAGLGETQYF.

The V and J genes are TRBV6-1 and TRBJ2-3, with 10 nucleotides matching TRBD1. V trimming: 6 bases; J trimming: 3 bases; junction bases outside the gene matches: 3. Per the germline V gene, CDR1 is MNHNS and CDR2 is SASEGT. This CDR3 is built from 14 residues. This CDR3 reads CASSGQGVTDTQYF. The DNA for the CDR3 is TGTGCCAGCAGCGGACAGGGGGTTACAGATACGCAGTATTTT.

This chain uses TRBV7-2 with TRBJ2-7, with 11 bases aligning to TRBD2. After removal of 4 bases from V and 7 bases from J, the junction contained 6 bases not matched to a gene. Germline CDR1 reads SGHTA; CDR2 reads FQGNSA. The CDR3 has 14 residues. This CDR3 is CASSWKGTSGEQYF. As DNA, the CDR3 is TGTGCCAGCAGCTGGAAAGGGACTAGCGGAGAGCAGTACTTC.

The chain joins TRBV14 to TRBJ1-2; TRBD1 matches 9 bases. From germline, CDR1 is SGHDN and CDR2 FVKESK. The length of the CDR3 is 16 residues. Losses at the gene ends were 4 bases for V and 8 bases for J; bases not matched to a gene: 14. In DNA form, the CDR3 reads TGTGCCAGCAGCCGACCGGGACAGGGATTTTTGAGGGGCTACACCTTC. It encodes CASSRPGQGFLRGYTF.

The genes are TRBV6-1 and TRBJ2-1; 12 nucleotides agree with TRBD2. The CDR3 loop spans 15 amino acids. The germline V gene encodes CDR1 MNHNS and CDR2 SASEGT. After removal of 6 bases from V and 8 bases from J, the junction contained 8 bases not matched to a gene. The CDR3 nucleotides read TGTGCCAGCAGACTAGCGGGGGGCCGGGGCTATGAGCAGTTCTTC. Its translation: CASRLAGGRGYEQFF.

This chain joins TRBV6-5 and TRBJ2-2, with 7 nucleotides matching TRBD1. The CDR3 is 16 amino acids. V lost 2 bases and J lost 5; bases outside the gene matches: 8. From germline, CDR1 is MNHEY and CDR2 SVGAGI. The CDR3 region has the DNA TGTGCCAGCAGTTACCGACGACAGGGCCAAACCGGGGAGCTGTTTTTT. It translates to CASSYRRQGQTGELFF.

This clone was observed once. The genes are TRBV7-9 and TRBJ1-5; D gene ambiguous. Germline lookup yields CDR1 SEHNR and CDR2 FQNEAQ (reference sequence). This CDR3 contains 15 residues. The ends were cut back, 1 base at V and 6 bases at J, with 13 bases in the middle. The CDR3 sequence is CASSLVNGGSQPQHF. In DNA form, the CDR3 reads TGTGCCAGCAGCTTAGTTAATGGTGGGAGTCAGCCCCAGCATTTT.

The chain combines TRBV10-3 with TRBJ2-1; 7 bases line up with TRBD1. The CDR3 covers 15 residues. V lost 4 bases to trimming and J lost 5 bases; unmatched junction nucleotides: 8. Germline assignment: CDR1 ENHRY and CDR2 SYGVKD. This CDR3 is CAISAPTGSDNEQFF. CDR3 nucleotides: TGTGCCATCAGTGCCCCGACAGGGTCGGACAATGAGCAGTTCTTC.

V is TRBV28 and J is TRBJ2-5, with 11 bases aligning to TRBD2. The germline V gene has CDR1 MDHEN and CDR2 SYDVKM. J was trimmed by 2 bases and V by 6 bases; bases with no gene match: 11. This CDR3 is 17 amino acids long. CDR3 sequence reads: CASRLAGAQGRQETQYF. DNA of the CDR3: TGTGCCAGCAGACTAGCGGGGGCCCAGGGGCGACAAGAGACCCAGTACTTC.

This clone was counted once. The rearrangement links TRBV4-1 to TRBJ2-6; D is perhaps TRBD1 (6 bases). Germline V gene data show CDR1 as MGHRA and CDR2 as YSYEKL. The CDR3 extends over 15 amino acids. With 2 bases removed from V and 2 bases from J, the gap between germline ends came to 7 bases. The CDR3 sequence is CASSQTGTGANVLTF. CDR3 sequence (DNA): TGCGCCAGCAGCCAAACAGGGACTGGGGCCAACGTCCTGACTTTC.

Only one count was recorded for this clone. The chain is built from TRBV14 and TRBJ2-7; D uncertain. The germline gives CDR1 SGHDN, CDR2 FVKESK. This CDR3 is built from 14 residues. The V and J ends lost 3 bases and 5 bases respectively, with 14 bases between them. In DNA form, the CDR3 reads TGTGCCAGCAGCCACAACATGTGGGGAAACGAGCAGTACTTC. As protein: CASSHNMWGNEQYF.

This clone is a singleton in its sample. The rearrangement links TRBV5-1 to TRBJ1-6; TRBD1 matches at 7 bases. After removal of 4 bases from V and 12 bases from J, the junction contained 10 bases not matched to a gene. This CDR3 has 14 amino acids. Looked up from germline, CDR1 is SGHRS and CDR2 is YFSETQ. CDR3: CASSAGTAVEPLHF. The CDR3 nucleotides read TGCGCCAGCAGCGCAGGGACAGCAGTTGAACCCCTCCACTTT.

The chain joins TRBV7-9 to TRBJ1-1; D is unclear. V lost 3 bases, J lost 7 bases, and 18 bases lay in between. Germline lookup yields CDR1 SEHNR and CDR2 FQNEAQ (reference sequence). The length of the CDR3 is 15 residues. The CDR3 spells CASSFIRAVGGEAFF. The CDR3 coding sequence is TGTGCCAGCAGCTTCATTAGGGCGGTAGGAGGTGAAGCTTTCTTT.

The chain couples TRBV5-4 to TRBJ2-1; 12 bases are shared with TRBD2. With 4 bases clipped from V and 1 base from J, the junction kept 9 bases outside the gene matches. Per germline, CDR1 SGHNT and CDR2 YYREEE (reference sequence). The CDR3 extends over 18 amino acids. Here the CDR3 reads CASSQPSGRAGSYNEQFF. In nucleotides, the CDR3 is TGTGCCAGCAGCCAGCCTAGCGGGAGGGCGGGGTCCTACAATGAGCAGTTCTTC.

The J gene is TRBJ1-2, the V gene TRBV4-3; D may be TRBD1 (5 bases). Trimming left V 0 bases short and J 6 bases short, with 14 bases between. Germline V lookup: CDR1 LGHNA, CDR2 YSLEER. The CDR3 sequence is 15 residues long. In DNA, the CDR3 is TGCGCCAGCAGCCAAGAGTCGGGGCGAGTAGATGGCTACACCTTC. Translated, it gives CASSQESGRVDGYTF.

The chain employs TRBV5-1 and TRBJ1-6, with 11 nucleotides matching TRBD1. Germline V lookup: CDR1 SGHRS, CDR2 YFSETQ. V shed 3 bases and J 10 bases; nucleotides not matched to a gene: 6. The CDR3 length is 15 residues. The CDR3 region is CASSSGQGVRSPLHF. Written as DNA, the CDR3 is TGCGCCAGCAGCTCGGGACAGGGGGTCAGATCACCCCTCCACTTT.

As for this clone: The junction departs from germline at one end; a sequencing error may be responsible. Here the CDR3 reads CASSLGSDTQYF. The CDR3 DNA follows: TGTGCCAGCAGCCTAGGGTCGGATACGCAGTATTTT. This sequence joins TRBV13 and TRBJ2-3; D uncertain. There are 12 residues in the CDR3. Per germline, CDR1 PRHDT and CDR2 FYEKMQ (reference sequence).

This rearrangement joins TRBV29-1 to TRBJ1-1; D gene uncertain. The CDR3 runs to 12 residues. V shed 3 bases and J shed 4 bases, with 9 bases lying between them. Germline V gene lookup returns CDR1 SQVTM and CDR2 ANQGSEA. The CDR3 DNA sequence: TGCAGCGTTGACGGGGTGGGCACTGAAGCTTTCTTT. This translates into CSVDGVGTEAFF.

The chain carries TRBV18 and TRBJ1-2, with 7 bases matching TRBD1. Germline CDR1 and CDR2: KGHSH and LQKENI. The CDR3 totals 12 residues. V shed 3 bases, J shed 6 bases, and the junction held 1 base outside the gene matches. CDR3: CASSPGTDGYTF. The CDR3 DNA sequence: TGTGCCAGCTCACCGGGGACAGATGGCTACACCTTC.

The V gene is TRBV19, the J gene TRBJ2-7, with 9 bases identical to TRBD1. This CDR3 region has 18 residues. J was trimmed by 2 bases and V by 5 bases; bases with no gene match: 16. Germline CDR1 reads LNHDA; CDR2 reads SQIVND (reference sequence). CDR3 nucleotides: TGTGCCAGTAGTGTCTCAACCCCGTCGGGACAGGGTACCTACGAGCAGTACTTC. As protein: CASSVSTPSGQGTYEQYF.

As regards this clone: This specimen includes other DNA sequences encoding the same CDR3. The chain links TRBV6-6 to TRBJ1-5; TRBD1 aligns across 7 bases. CDR3 length: 15 residues. From germline, CDR1 is MNHNY and CDR2 SVGAGI (reference sequence). After removal of 6 bases from V and 5 bases from J, the junction contained 10 bases not matched to a gene. This chain's CDR3 is CASSSRQGGYQPQHF. The CDR3 DNA is TGTGCCAGCAGCTCCCGACAGGGTGGTTATCAGCCCCAGCATTTT.